In its sample, the clone carrying this TCR beta chain was seen many times. Its cognate antigen is unknown. The source of the sample is a study of T cells in Graves' hyperthyroidism and ophthalmopathy. Study-level points and caveats: Ophthalmopathy onset followed model prediction by a median about six months.

Using RNA transcripts as the source, TCR beta CDR3 regions were amplified. Carried out on the TCR CDR3, a first-round RT-PCR used the HTBI primer set. Each CDR3 protein is one row after TCRdb ran MiXCR on the multiplex PCR reads. The sample includes under 550,000 distinct CDR3 sequences, about an eighth of them seen just once. The junction had 1 base not matched to a gene; V was cut back by 3 bases and J by 4 bases. CDR3 length: 13 amino acids. This chain uses TRBV12-3 or TRBV12-4 with TRBJ2-7, with TRBD2 identical over 9 bases. The source of this sequence is a woman between 18 and 29 years old with Graves' hyperthyroidism. Sequencing was performed on blood. For the CDR3, the DNA is TGTGCCAGCAGTTTTGCGGGAGGGTACGAGCAGTACTTC. It yields the protein CASSFAGGYEQYF.